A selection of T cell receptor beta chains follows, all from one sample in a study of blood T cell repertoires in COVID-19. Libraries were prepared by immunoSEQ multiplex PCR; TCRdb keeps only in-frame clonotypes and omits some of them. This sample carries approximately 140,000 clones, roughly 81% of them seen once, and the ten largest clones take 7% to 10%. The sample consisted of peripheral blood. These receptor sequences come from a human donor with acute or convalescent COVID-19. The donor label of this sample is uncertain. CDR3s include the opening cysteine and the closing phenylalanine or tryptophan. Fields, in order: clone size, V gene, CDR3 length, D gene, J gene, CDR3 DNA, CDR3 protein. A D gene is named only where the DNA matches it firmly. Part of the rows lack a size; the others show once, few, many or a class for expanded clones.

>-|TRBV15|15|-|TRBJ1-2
TGTGCCACCAGCGCGTCCAGACTCTCCCTATCTGGCTACACCTTC
CATSASRLSLSGYTF
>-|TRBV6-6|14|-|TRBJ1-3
TGTGCCAGCAGTTACGGAAGGAGGGGAAACACCATATATTTT
CASSYGRRGNTIYF
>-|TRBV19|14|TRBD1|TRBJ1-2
TGTGCCAGTAGACCCGGGACAGGGGTTAATGGCTACACCTTC
CASRPGTGVNGYTF
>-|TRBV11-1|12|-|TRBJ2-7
TGTGCCAGCAGCCCGAGCTCCTACGAGCAGTACTTC
CASSPSSYEQYF
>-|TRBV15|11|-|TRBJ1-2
TGTGCCACCAGCTCCCTCGGGGGCTACACCTTC
CATSSLGGYTF
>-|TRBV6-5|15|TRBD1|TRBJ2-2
TGTGCCAGCAGAAAGGGGACAGGGCGAACCGGGGAGCTGTTTTTT
CASRKGTGRTGELFF
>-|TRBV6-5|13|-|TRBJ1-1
TGTGCCAGCAGTTACCCGGGTTCCCTTGAAGCTTTCTTT
CASSYPGSLEAFF
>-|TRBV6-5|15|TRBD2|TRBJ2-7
TGTGCCAGCAGTCTCCTAGCGGGGGGTTCCTACGAGCAGTACTTC
CASSLLAGGSYEQYF
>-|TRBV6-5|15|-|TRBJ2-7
TGTGCCAGCAGGGCGATACCCGGGAGCTCCTACGAGCAGTACTTC
CASRAIPGSSYEQYF
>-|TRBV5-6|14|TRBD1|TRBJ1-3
TGTGCCAGCAGCCTCGGGACAGCTGGAAACACCATATATTTT
CASSLGTAGNTIYF
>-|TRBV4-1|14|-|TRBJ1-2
TGCGCCAGCAGCCAAGATCGTAACAGGGTTGGCTACACCTTC
CASSQDRNRVGYTF
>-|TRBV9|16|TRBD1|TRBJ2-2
TGTGCCAGCACCCTGGGACAGAGTCCTTCCACCGGGGAGCTGTTTTTT
CASTLGQSPSTGELFF
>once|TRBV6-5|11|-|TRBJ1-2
TGTGCCAGCACGAAAGGGGAAGGCTACACCTTC
CASTKGEGYTF
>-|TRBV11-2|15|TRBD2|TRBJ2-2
TGTGCCAGCAGCTTACTAGCGGGGGGGACCGGGGAGCTGTTTTTT
CASSLLAGGTGELFF
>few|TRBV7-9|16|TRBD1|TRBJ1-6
TGTGCCAGCATCCCACAGGGGGCCCCCTATAATTCACCCCTCCACTTT
CASIPQGAPYNSPLHF